The 32 T cell receptor beta chains given below trace back to one sample, sequenced in a study of blood T cell repertoires in COVID-19. The protocol was immunoSEQ multiplex PCR, while the TCRdb copy is restricted to in-frame clones and leaves out a portion. Found here are about 150,000 clones, roughly 84% of them singletons; the top ten hold 2.2%. The sample consisted of peripheral blood. The receptors were gathered from a man aged 65 to 79 with acute or convalescent COVID-19.

The rearrangement joins TRBV5-1 to TRBJ2-7, with TRBD1 matching 7 bases. This CDR3 contains 15 residues. V trimming: 4 bases; J trimming: 3 bases; junction bases outside the gene matches: 10. Germline CDR1 and CDR2: SGHRS and YFSETQ. CDR3 residues: CASSRSGQASYEQYF. Here the CDR3 DNA reads TGCGCCAGCAGCCGGTCCGGACAGGCTAGCTACGAGCAGTACTTC.

The chain has TRBV9 and TRBJ2-1, with TRBD2 identical over 14 bases. Looked up from germline, CDR1 is SGDLS and CDR2 is YYNGEE. There are 15 residues in the CDR3. J gave up 9 bases and V 4 bases, and 6 bases lay outside the gene matches. DNA of the CDR3: TGTGCCAGCAGCCTAACCGGGACTAGCGGGGGTGAGCAGTTCTTC. This encodes CASSLTGTSGGEQFF. The full variable domain, completed using reference TRBV9 and TRBJ2-1, is DSGVTQTPKHLITATGQRVTLRCSPRSGDLSVYWYQQSLDQGLQFLIQYYNGEERAKGNILERFSAQQFPDLHSELNLSSLELGDSALYFCASSLTGTSGGEQFFGPGTRLTVL.

This rearrangement joins TRBV2 to TRBJ1-5; possibly TRBD1 for D (5 bases). Germline V CDR1 and CDR2: SNHLY, FYNNEI. This CDR3 region has 14 residues. Trimming shortened V by 6 bases and J by 3 bases, and 12 bases separated the two germline ends. The CDR3 loop is CASSGGHPNQPQHF. For the CDR3, the DNA is TGTGCCAGCAGCGGCGGACATCCCAATCAGCCCCAGCATTTT.

The V gene is TRBV6-5, the J gene TRBJ2-3; TRBD2 matches 7 bases. Germline lookup yields CDR1 MNHEY and CDR2 SVGAGI. This CDR3 region has 14 residues. With V trimmed by 7 bases and J by 1 base, 5 bases remained unmatched. CDR3 sequence reads: CASKPGLGTDTQYF. CDR3 coding DNA: TGTGCCAGCAAACCCGGACTAGGCACAGATACGCAGTATTTT.

The gene calls are TRBV5-4 and TRBJ2-5; 9 bases match TRBD1. Germline CDR1 is SGHNT and CDR2 is YYREEE (reference sequence). The CDR3 totals 16 residues. J gave up 2 bases and V 0 bases, and 5 bases lay outside the gene matches. The CDR3, as DNA: TGTGCCAGCAGCTTGGCCGGGACAGGGAGGCAAGAGACCCAGTACTTC. Protein sequence: CASSLAGTGRQETQYF.

This chain connects TRBV6-1 to TRBJ1-2; 7 bases are a match to TRBD1. The germline CDR1 and CDR2 sequences are MNHNS and SASEGT. The CDR3 loop spans 14 amino acids. V dropped 1 base and J dropped 7; count of bases not matched to a gene: 6. The CDR3 is CASSEGQGKSGYTF. The CDR3 bases are TGTGCCAGCAGTGAAGGACAGGGAAAGTCTGGCTACACCTTC.

The rearrangement joins TRBV12-2 to TRBJ2-1; TRBD1 is the table's D call, not checked against the DNA. TRBV12-2 is termed a pseudogene. The CDR3 length is 21 residues. The CDR3 is CASRLDSRDSGGPYIFNEQFF. The CDR3 region has the DNA TGTGCAAGTCGCTTAGATTCCCGGGACAGTGGAGGGCCTTATATTTTCAATGAGCAGTTCTTC.

V usage is TRBV10-3 and J usage is TRBJ1-5; 7 nucleotides match TRBD1. The V gene's germline CDR1 is ENHRY and CDR2 SYGVKD. J was trimmed by 4 bases and V by 0 bases; bases with no gene match: 3. The CDR3 consists of 15 residues. The CDR3 reads CAISESGQRNQPQHF. The CDR3 bases are TGTGCCATCAGTGAGTCGGGACAGAGGAATCAGCCCCAGCATTTT.

The J gene is TRBJ1-1, the V gene TRBV7-2; TRBD1 matches 7 bases. The V gene's germline CDR1 is SGHTA and CDR2 FQGNSA. V shed 2 bases and J 0 bases; nucleotides not matched to a gene: 3. The CDR3 consists of 15 residues. This CDR3 reads CASSLRQGMNTEAFF. CDR3 DNA: TGTGCCAGCAGCTTACGACAGGGTATGAACACTGAAGCTTTCTTT.

DNA of the CDR3: TGCGCCAGCAGTGCGCCGGGACACCGGGGCCGTCGGAAATCACCCCTCCACTTT. Its protein is CASSAPGHRGRRKSPLHF. The genes are TRBV10-1 and TRBJ1-6; possible D gene TRBD1, 6 bases. V shed 4 bases and J shed 10 bases, with 26 bases lying between them. This CDR3 comprises 18 residues. CDR1 and CDR2 (germline): WNHNN, SYGVQD (reference sequence).

The rearrangement links TRBV2 to TRBJ2-5; D not certain. Trimming took off 1 base at V and 2 bases at J, with 8 bases between the two ends. The CDR3 runs to 14 residues. Germline V CDR1 and CDR2: SNHLY, FYNNEI. CDR3 DNA sequence: TGTGCCAGCAGTGAAGTCTACCAACAAGAGACCCAGTACTTC. It translates to CASSEVYQQETQYF.

The genes are TRBV7-8 and TRBJ2-3, with D maybe TRBD1 (5 bases). The CDR3 is 16 amino acids. Between the trimmed V and J ends, which lost 1 base and 1 base, there was a span of 12 bases. Germline-derived CDR1 and CDR2 are SGHVS and FQNEAQ. The CDR3 reads CASSLVSGHGTDTQYF. CDR3 sequence (DNA): TGTGCCAGCAGCTTAGTTTCAGGGCACGGCACAGATACGCAGTATTTT.

In this sample, this clone turned up a few times. The genes are TRBV30 and TRBJ2-2; D might be TRBD2 (6 bases). CDR1 and CDR2 from the germline V gene are GTSNPN and SVGIG (reference sequence). The CDR3 contains 14 residues. The V end was cut by 3 bases, the J end by 2 bases, with 10 bases between. The CDR3 nucleotides read TGTGCCTGGAGAACTAGCCATAACACCGGGGAGCTGTTTTTT. Protein product: CAWRTSHNTGELFF.

V is TRBV19 and J is TRBJ2-1; no firm D call. Between the trimmed V and J ends, which lost 3 bases and 0 bases, there was a span of 15 bases. The CDR3 sequence is 17 residues long. Germline lookup yields CDR1 LNHDA and CDR2 SQIVND (reference sequence). CDR3 nucleotide sequence: TGTGCCAGTAGTATGAGTGGGCAGACCTTCTCCTACAATGAGCAGTTCTTC. It specifies CASSMSGQTFSYNEQFF.

The chain links TRBV18 to TRBJ2-3; TRBD2 agrees at 11 bases. The CDR3 length is 17 residues. CDR1 and CDR2 (germline): KGHSH, LQKENI. The V and J ends lost 0 bases and 4 bases, in that order; junction bases with no gene match: 6. DNA for the CDR3: TGTGCCAGCTCACCACCCCCACTAGCGGGAGTAGCAGATACGCAGTATTTT. Translated: CASSPPPLAGVADTQYF. The complete variable domain, with remaining parts taken from reference TRBV18 and TRBJ2-3, reads NAGVMQNPRHLVRRRGQEARLRCSPMKGHSHVYWYRQLPEEGLKFMVYLQKENIIDESGMPKERFSAEFPKEGPSILRIQQVVRGDSAAYFCASSPPPLAGVADTQYFGPGTRLTVL.

This clone was seen just once. The genes are TRBV18 and TRBJ2-7; 7 positions match TRBD1. The CDR3 is made up of 17 amino acids. The germline V gene encodes CDR1 KGHSH and CDR2 LQKENI. J was trimmed by 8 bases and V by 2 bases; bases with no gene match: 18. The CDR3 bases are TGTGCCAGCTCACCAGCCGACAGGGCCGACCTCTTTTACAAGCAGTACTTC. Its translation: CASSPADRADLFYKQYF.

This clone was seen more than once but under ten times. The chain carries TRBV7-9 and TRBJ2-3; 9 bases line up with TRBD2. Losses at the gene ends were 5 bases for V and 6 bases for J; bases not matched to a gene: 21. This CDR3 is built from 19 residues. Germline V gives CDR1 SEHNR, CDR2 FQNEAQ (reference sequence). The CDR3 region has the DNA TGTGCCAGCAGCCCCCGCGGGGGAGGGACTAGCAGGGACTGGGATACGCAGTATTTT. This translates into CASSPRGGGTSRDWDTQYF.

The rearrangement links TRBV19 to TRBJ2-1; TRBD2 matches at 9 bases. Trimming took 3 bases from V and 9 from J; bases not matched to a gene: 6. Per the germline V gene, CDR1 is LNHDA and CDR2 is SQIVND (reference sequence). CDR3 size: 14 residues. CDR3 sequence: CASSIASGMSEQFF. DNA of the CDR3: TGTGCCAGTAGTATCGCTAGCGGGATGAGTGAGCAGTTCTTC.

CDR3 in amino acids: CASSVASWGDEKLFF. The CDR3, as DNA: TGTGCCAGCAGCGTAGCTTCCTGGGGGGATGAAAAACTGTTTTTT. V gene TRBV9 combines with J gene TRBJ1-4; TRBD1 might be the D (5 bases). Trimming left V 0 bases short and J 6 bases short, with 12 bases between. This CDR3 has 15 amino acids. The germline gives CDR1 SGDLS, CDR2 YYNGEE.

The chain combines TRBV5-1 with TRBJ1-5; a possible D gene is TRBD1 (6 bases). CDR3 length: 15 residues. Trimming stripped 0 bases from V and 4 bases from J, with 11 bases between. Germline assignment: CDR1 SGHRS and CDR2 YFSETQ. CDR3 nucleotide sequence: TGCGCCAGCAGCTTGGAAGGACAGTTTAATCAGCCCCAGCATTTT. Protein product: CASSLEGQFNQPQHF.

This chain links TRBV5-1 with TRBJ2-7; a weak D match, TRBD2 (5 bases). The CDR3 is 15 amino acids. Trimming removed 2 bases at V and 3 bases at J, with 15 bases between. CDR1 is SGHRS and CDR2 is YFSETQ in the germline V gene. In DNA, the CDR3 is TGCGCCAGCAGCTTATCCACGGGAATTAACTACGAGCAGTACTTC. It encodes CASSLSTGINYEQYF.

The chain couples TRBV30 to TRBJ1-2; 8 bases are shared with TRBD1. The CDR3 has 15 residues. Per germline, CDR1 GTSNPN and CDR2 SVGIG (reference sequence). The ends lost 0 bases at V and 4 bases at J; junction bases unmatched: 7. The CDR3 loop is CAWSVQGVPGYGYTF. CDR3 coding DNA: TGTGCCTGGAGTGTACAGGGGGTTCCTGGCTATGGCTACACCTTC.

The chain uses TRBV28 and TRBJ1-4; no clear D. V lost 2 bases, J lost 11 bases, and 9 bases lay in between. Looked up from germline, CDR1 is MDHEN and CDR2 is SYDVKM. This CDR3 is built from 12 residues. CDR3: CASSLIAGKLFF. The CDR3, as DNA: TGTGCCAGCAGTTTAATAGCCGGGAAACTGTTTTTT.

The rearrangement joins TRBV3-1 (or the pseudogene TRBV3-2) to TRBJ2-3, with 7 bases identical to TRBD2. CDR3 length equals 16 residues. CDR1 is LGHDT and CDR2 is YNNKEL in the germline V gene (reference sequence). With 0 bases clipped from V and 3 bases from J, the junction kept 6 bases outside the gene matches. This CDR3 reads CASSQDPSGITDTQYF. The CDR3 DNA sequence: TGTGCCAGCAGCCAAGACCCTAGCGGAATAACAGATACGCAGTATTTT.

This clone was picked up a small number of times. The rearrangement links TRBV28 to TRBJ1-4; the D gene is possibly TRBD1 (6 bases). V dropped 5 bases and J dropped 0 bases, with 10 bases sitting between them. There are 15 residues in the CDR3. Germline V gene data show CDR1 as MDHEN and CDR2 as SYDVKM. CDR3 sequence (DNA): TGTGCCAGCAGTCCGGGGGGCTCAACTAATGAAAAACTGTTTTTT. It translates to CASSPGGSTNEKLFF.

The genes are TRBV27 and TRBJ2-7; 9 nucleotides align to TRBD1. V gave up 3 bases and J gave up 2 bases; unmatched junction bases: 2. Germline V gene lookup returns CDR1 MNHEY and CDR2 SMNVEV (reference sequence). This CDR3 has 14 amino acids. CDR3 protein: CASSFRQGAYEQYF. The CDR3 nucleotides read TGTGCCAGCAGTTTCCGACAGGGGGCCTACGAGCAGTACTTC.

This chain uses TRBV27 with TRBJ2-7; D remains unclear. CDR1 and CDR2 from the germline V gene are MNHEY and SMNVEV (reference sequence). Trimming left V 4 bases short and J 7 bases short, with 11 bases between. The CDR3 is made up of 12 amino acids. The CDR3 bases are TGTGCCAGCAGTTCCCTTTCTAGGGAGCAGTACTTC. This translates into CASSSLSREQYF.

This sequence joins TRBV10-2 and TRBJ2-5; weak D call: TRBD1 (5 bases). V was clipped by 0 bases and J by 10 bases, with 9 bases between them. The CDR3 runs to 12 residues. From germline, CDR1 is WSHSY and CDR2 SAAADI. CDR3 sequence: CASSESEGDQYF. The CDR3 DNA reads as TGCGCCAGCAGTGAGTCTGAAGGGGACCAGTACTTC.

The chain uses TRBV6-1 and TRBJ1-3; a possible D gene is TRBD1 (5 bases). The CDR3 covers 18 residues. Trimming cost V 2 bases and J 0 bases, with 17 bases left between them. CDR1 is MNHNS, CDR2 SASEGT, per germline. The CDR3 loop is CASSEFPLTGLSGNTIYF. CDR3 sequence (DNA): TGTGCCAGCAGTGAATTCCCCCTCACAGGCCTCTCTGGAAACACCATATATTTT.

The J gene is TRBJ2-7, the V gene TRBV19; D is perhaps TRBD2 (6 bases). The length of the CDR3 is 15 residues. From germline, CDR1 is LNHDA and CDR2 SQIVND (reference sequence). The germline V and J ends were trimmed by 2 bases and 0 bases, with 11 bases remaining between them. This CDR3 reads CASSIPSGSSYEQYF. Here the CDR3 DNA reads TGTGCCAGTAGTATACCCTCCGGGAGCTCCTACGAGCAGTACTTC. The variable domain in full, completed from reference TRBV19 and TRBJ2-7, reads DGGITQSPKYLFRKEGQNVTLSCEQNLNHDAMYWYRQDPGQGLRLIYYSQIVNDFQKGDIAEGYSVSREKKESFPLTVTSAQKNPTAFYLCASSIPSGSSYEQYFGPGTRLTVT.

The chain couples TRBV20-1 to TRBJ2-5; TRBD1 might be the D (5 bases). The CDR3 spans 11 residues. CDR1 and CDR2 from the germline V gene are DFQATT and SNEGSKA (reference sequence). The ends were cut back, 6 bases at V and 5 bases at J, with 10 bases in the middle. CDR3 protein: CSALGPETQYF. CDR3 sequence (DNA): TGCAGTGCCCTGGGGCCGGAGACCCAGTACTTC.

The chain recombines TRBV10-3 with TRBJ2-1; weak D call: TRBD2 (6 bases). Trimming left V 6 bases short and J 4 bases short, with 10 bases between. Germline CDR1 is ENHRY and CDR2 is SYGVKD. The CDR3 totals 13 residues. The CDR3: CAIRGGAYNEQFF. For the CDR3, the DNA is TGTGCCATCAGGGGGGGAGCTTACAATGAGCAGTTCTTC.